This T cell receptor beta chain was recorded in a study of T cells after yellow fever vaccination. Using its own MiXCR run on the 5' RACE reads, TCRdb lists one record per CDR3 protein. Found here are some 350,000 distinct CDR3 sequences, about 4% of them singletons; the top ten hold 20% to 25%. Study outcomes and limitations: Clonotype sharing between CD4 and CD8 compartments was small. A large majority of primary-vaccination clones showed up again after the booster (approximately 96% CD4, around 88% CD8).

To note about this clonotype: Its specificity is unknown.

V was cut by 0 bases and J by 6 bases, with 11 bases left in between. CDR1 and CDR2 (germline): DFQATT, SNEGSKA (reference sequence). The CDR3 has 13 residues. This material consisted of PBMCs, taken 5 days after the yellow fever booster vaccination. V and J are TRBV20-1 and TRBJ1-2; no firm D call. The receptor comes from a man aged 18 to 35 who received the YFV17D yellow fever vaccine. DNA of the CDR3: TGCAGTGCTAGAGAGCGCCCGGGGAATGGCTACACCTTC. Its translation: CSARERPGNGYTF.